Below, one T cell receptor beta chain is given with its context. The length of the CDR3 is 15 residues. CDR1 is SQVTM, CDR2 ANQGSEA, per germline. The V and J ends lost 7 bases and 1 base, in that order; junction bases with no gene match: 10. The sample comes from a study of T cell changes during pregnancy in multiple sclerosis. Only in-frame clones appear in the TCRdb table, and some are missing; sequencing was by immunoSEQ multiplex PCR. Found here are roughly 34,000 clones, 85% to 90% of them singletons; the top ten hold roughly 4%. This receptor was obtained from a female donor with multiple sclerosis, enrolled in a pregnancy study. V usage is TRBV29-1 and J usage is TRBJ2-3; 8 bases fit TRBD2. Sequences were derived from CD8+ T cells from peripheral blood mononuclear cells, sampled in the third trimester of pregnancy. The CDR3 region is CSAYFLSGGTDTQYF. The CDR3 DNA sequence: TGCAGCGCCTATTTTCTTAGCGGGGGCACAGATACGCAGTATTTT.